Reported below is one T cell receptor beta chain. Genomic DNA from unsorted samples was obtained from 83 million or so PBMCs (per sample). Repertoires were generated with immunoSEQ multiplex PCR, while TCRdb's copy carries only in-frame clones and drops some. This table holds about 450,000 clones, about 76% found once. The data are from a study of shared clonotypes between healthy human individuals. V shed 7 bases and J 5 bases; nucleotides not matched to a gene: 8. Germline CDR1 reads MDHEN; CDR2 reads SYDVKM. This CDR3 has 14 amino acids. The source material was PBMCs. This TCR derives from a woman between 40 and 50 years old in good health. Some clones in this sample may be carry-over from other donors' samples. The chain employs TRBV28 and TRBJ2-5, with 9 bases fitting TRBD1. CDR3 DNA sequence: TGTGCCAGCATTACAGGGGGCCCGTCGGAGACCCAGTACTTC. This gives the protein CASITGGPSETQYF.